These T cell receptor beta chains were read from a single sample in a study of beta chain features in type 1 diabetes. TCRdb's copy holds only in-frame clones and misses some; the assay was immunoSEQ multiplex PCR. The sample records hundreds of thousands of clones, 13% being singletons. The specimen sequenced was naive CD4+ T cells from blood. These receptors all come from a man between 18 and 35 years old with type 1 diabetes. The CDR3 runs from the conserved cysteine through the conserved F or W. Fields, in order: V gene, clone size, J gene, D gene, CDR3 protein, CDR3 DNA. A D gene is named only where the DNA matches it firmly. The size of a clone is reported for some rows only, either as once, few or many, or as a class for expanded clones.

V gene: TRBV9; clone size: few; J gene: TRBJ2-7; D gene: TRBD1; CDR3 protein: CASSFSTGGLDEQYF; CDR3 DNA: TGTGCCAGCAGCTTTTCGACAGGGGGCTTGGACGAGCAGTACTTC
V gene: TRBV2; clone size: once; J gene: TRBJ2-7; D gene: .; CDR3 protein: CASSEQGRALPYEQYF; CDR3 DNA: TGTGCCAGCAGTGAACAGGGCAGGGCCCTTCCCTACGAGCAGTACTTC
V gene: TRBV4-2; clone size: .; J gene: TRBJ2-1; D gene: .; CDR3 protein: CASSQDPVSSYNEQFF; CDR3 DNA: TGTGCCAGCAGCCAAGACCCCGTAAGCTCCTACAATGAGCAGTTCTTC
V gene: TRBV7-8; clone size: .; J gene: TRBJ1-6; D gene: TRBD1; CDR3 protein: CASRRNRGPWNSPLHF; CDR3 DNA: TGTGCCAGCAGACGCAACAGGGGTCCGTGGAATTCACCCCTCCACTTT
V gene: TRBV4-1; clone size: .; J gene: TRBJ1-5; D gene: .; CDR3 protein: CASSQALSAASNQPQHF; CDR3 DNA: TGCGCCAGCAGCCAAGCCTTGTCTGCAGCTAGCAATCAGCCCCAGCATTTT
V gene: TRBV10-3; clone size: few; J gene: TRBJ1-6; D gene: TRBD1; CDR3 protein: CAAAETGTYSPLHF; CDR3 DNA: TGTGCCGCCGCAGAGACAGGGACCTATTCACCCCTCCACTTT
V gene: TRBV28; clone size: .; J gene: TRBJ2-7; D gene: .; CDR3 protein: CASKGASLPYEQYF; CDR3 DNA: TGTGCCAGCAAAGGGGCCTCCTTACCCTACGAGCAGTACTTC
V gene: TRBV27; clone size: few; J gene: TRBJ2-1; D gene: .; CDR3 protein: CASRSPWRGLSYNEQFF; CDR3 DNA: TGTGCCAGCAGATCCCCCTGGCGGGGGCTCTCCTACAATGAGCAGTTCTTC
V gene: TRBV6-5; clone size: .; J gene: TRBJ1-6; D gene: .; CDR3 protein: CASSKRTDNSPLHF; CDR3 DNA: TGTGCCAGCAGTAAGCGGACAGACAATTCACCCCTCCACTTT
V gene: TRBV6-5; clone size: .; J gene: TRBJ1-1; D gene: .; CDR3 protein: CASSRVWANTEAFF; CDR3 DNA: TGTGCCAGCAGCCGCGTTTGGGCGAACACTGAAGCTTTCTTT
V gene: TRBV5-1; clone size: .; J gene: TRBJ2-7; D gene: TRBD1; CDR3 protein: CASSRQGDGYEQYF; CDR3 DNA: TGCGCCAGCAGCCGCCAGGGGGATGGCTACGAGCAGTACTTC
V gene: TRBV29-1; clone size: few; J gene: TRBJ2-6; D gene: .; CDR3 protein: CSVDDGAGANVLTF; CDR3 DNA: TGCAGCGTTGATGATGGGGCTGGGGCCAACGTCCTGACTTTC
V gene: TRBV5-4; clone size: .; J gene: TRBJ1-2; D gene: TRBD1; CDR3 protein: CASSYPGQGFYGYTF; CDR3 DNA: TGTGCCAGCAGTTACCCGGGACAGGGGTTCTATGGCTACACCTTC
V gene: TRBV5-1; clone size: few; J gene: TRBJ1-1; D gene: .; CDR3 protein: CASSLGGYSGTEAFF; CDR3 DNA: TGCGCCAGCAGCTTGGGGGGATATTCGGGCACTGAAGCTTTCTTT
V gene: TRBV18; clone size: .; J gene: TRBJ2-3; D gene: .; CDR3 protein: CASSPGPARGRTDTQYF; CDR3 DNA: TGTGCCAGCTCACCGGGGCCCGCCCGAGGTCGCACAGATACGCAGTATTTT
V gene: TRBV29-1; clone size: few; J gene: TRBJ2-5; D gene: TRBD2; CDR3 protein: CSVDRPSGQETQYF; CDR3 DNA: TGCAGCGTTGATAGGCCTAGCGGGCAAGAGACCCAGTACTTC
V gene: TRBV19; clone size: .; J gene: TRBJ1-4; D gene: .; CDR3 protein: CASTSRLDTVFF; CDR3 DNA: TGTGCCAGTACCTCCCGACTGGACACCGTGTTTTTT
V gene: TRBV5-6; clone size: few; J gene: TRBJ2-5; D gene: .; CDR3 protein: CASSRGETQYF; CDR3 DNA: TGTGCCAGCAGCCGCGGGGAGACCCAGTACTTC
V gene: TRBV28; clone size: once; J gene: TRBJ1-1; D gene: .; CDR3 protein: CASSFWQGTPEAFF; CDR3 DNA: TGTGCCAGCAGTTTTTGGCAGGGGACTCCGGAAGCTTTCTTT
V gene: TRBV27; clone size: few; J gene: TRBJ2-3; D gene: TRBD2; CDR3 protein: CASSLTASGTDTQYF; CDR3 DNA: TGTGCCAGCAGCCTAACGGCTAGCGGAACAGATACGCAGTATTTT
V gene: TRBV28; clone size: .; J gene: TRBJ1-1; D gene: .; CDR3 protein: CASSPSVGPEAFF; CDR3 DNA: TGTGCCAGCAGTCCCTCCGTGGGGCCTGAAGCTTTCTTT
V gene: TRBV7-2; clone size: few; J gene: TRBJ1-2; D gene: .; CDR3 protein: CASSLQGSYGYTF; CDR3 DNA: TGTGCCAGCAGCTTGCAGGGTAGCTATGGCTACACCTTC
V gene: TRBV6-5; clone size: .; J gene: TRBJ2-3; D gene: TRBD2; CDR3 protein: CASSYTTSGGADTQYF; CDR3 DNA: TGTGCCAGCAGTTATACGACTAGCGGGGGAGCAGATACGCAGTATTTT
V gene: TRBV5-4; clone size: few; J gene: TRBJ2-5; D gene: .; CDR3 protein: CASSAGHPEQETQYF; CDR3 DNA: TGTGCCAGCAGCGCGGGACATCCAGAGCAAGAGACCCAGTACTTC
V gene: TRBV2; clone size: .; J gene: TRBJ1-2; D gene: .; CDR3 protein: CASSVATAYGYTF; CDR3 DNA: TGTGCCAGCAGTGTAGCGACAGCCTATGGCTACACCTTC
V gene: TRBV15; clone size: .; J gene: TRBJ1-2; D gene: TRBD1; CDR3 protein: CATSSRTGSSGYTF; CDR3 DNA: TGTGCCACCAGCAGCCGGACAGGCTCGTCTGGCTACACCTTC
V gene: TRBV19; clone size: .; J gene: TRBJ2-3; D gene: TRBD2; CDR3 protein: CATASGSTDTQYF; CDR3 DNA: TGTGCCACCGCTAGCGGGAGCACAGATACGCAGTATTTT
V gene: TRBV2; clone size: few; J gene: TRBJ2-5; D gene: .; CDR3 protein: CASSEGRQYQETQYF; CDR3 DNA: TGTGCCAGCAGTGAAGGGAGACAGTACCAAGAGACCCAGTACTTC
V gene: TRBV5-1; clone size: .; J gene: TRBJ2-5; D gene: TRBD2; CDR3 protein: CASSPRTSGVETQYF; CDR3 DNA: TGCGCCAGCAGCCCGCGGACTAGCGGGGTGGAGACCCAGTACTTC
V gene: TRBV2; clone size: .; J gene: TRBJ2-2; D gene: .; CDR3 protein: CASREERTGELFF; CDR3 DNA: TGTGCCAGCAGGGAGGAACGTACCGGGGAGCTGTTTTTT
V gene: TRBV7-9; clone size: few; J gene: TRBJ2-2; D gene: .; CDR3 protein: CASSLRQGLTGELFF; CDR3 DNA: TGTGCCAGCAGCTTAAGGCAGGGGTTAACCGGGGAGCTGTTTTTT
V gene: TRBV7-6; clone size: .; J gene: TRBJ2-5; D gene: .; CDR3 protein: CASSLRGRETQYF; CDR3 DNA: TGTGCCAGCAGCTTAAGGGGACGGGAGACCCAGTACTTC
V gene: TRBV27; clone size: few; J gene: TRBJ2-6; D gene: .; CDR3 protein: CASSRASGANVLTF; CDR3 DNA: TGTGCCAGCAGCCGGGCTTCTGGGGCCAACGTCCTGACTTTC
V gene: TRBV6-1; clone size: .; J gene: TRBJ2-1; D gene: .; CDR3 protein: CASSDLGQYNEQFF; CDR3 DNA: TGTGCCAGCAGTGACCTTGGACAGTACAATGAGCAGTTCTTC
V gene: TRBV1; clone size: .; J gene: TRBJ2-5; D gene: .; CDR3 protein: CTSTEEEGPGETQYF; CDR3 DNA: TGCACCAGCACCGAAGAGGAGGGACCCGGGGAGACCCAGTACTTC
V gene: TRBV6-6; clone size: few; J gene: TRBJ1-1; D gene: .; CDR3 protein: CASTIDGNTEAFF; CDR3 DNA: TGTGCCAGCACCATCGACGGTAACACTGAAGCTTTCTTT
V gene: TRBV25-1; clone size: few; J gene: TRBJ1-1; D gene: .; CDR3 protein: CASSDEGVKAEAFF; CDR3 DNA: TGTGCCAGCAGTGATGAGGGGGTTAAGGCTGAAGCTTTCTTT
V gene: TRBV4-2; clone size: few; J gene: TRBJ2-4; D gene: .; CDR3 protein: CASSQDLHGLQNIQYF; CDR3 DNA: TGTGCCAGCAGCCAAGACCTTCATGGTTTGCAAAACATTCAGTACTTC
V gene: TRBV5-1; clone size: .; J gene: TRBJ2-2; D gene: .; CDR3 protein: CASSLGGNTGELFF; CDR3 DNA: TGCGCCAGCAGCTTGGGAGGTAACACCGGGGAGCTGTTTTTT
V gene: TRBV28; clone size: few; J gene: TRBJ2-7; D gene: .; CDR3 protein: CASIAQGDRAYEQYF; CDR3 DNA: TGTGCCAGCATTGCCCAAGGGGACCGAGCCTACGAGCAGTACTTC
V gene: TRBV10-3; clone size: .; J gene: TRBJ1-1; D gene: .; CDR3 protein: CAISVDRSNTEAFF; CDR3 DNA: TGTGCCATCAGTGTAGACCGTTCGAACACTGAAGCTTTCTTT
V gene: TRBV18; clone size: .; J gene: TRBJ1-3; D gene: .; CDR3 protein: CASSPPGSGNTIYF; CDR3 DNA: TGTGCCAGCTCACCACCCGGCTCTGGAAACACCATATATTTT
V gene: TRBV5-1; clone size: few; J gene: TRBJ1-1; D gene: TRBD1; CDR3 protein: CASSFTLESNQGAEAFF; CDR3 DNA: TGCGCCAGCAGCTTTACTCTAGAATCCAATCAGGGGGCTGAAGCTTTCTTT
V gene: TRBV19; clone size: .; J gene: TRBJ2-1; D gene: TRBD1; CDR3 protein: CASSLSGQGDNEQFF; CDR3 DNA: TGTGCCAGTAGTCTTTCCGGACAGGGGGACAATGAGCAGTTCTTC
V gene: TRBV5-1; clone size: .; J gene: TRBJ2-1; D gene: .; CDR3 protein: CASSLGGTSYNEQFF; CDR3 DNA: TGCGCCAGCAGCTTGGGGGGGACCTCCTACAATGAGCAGTTCTTC
V gene: TRBV4-2; clone size: few; J gene: TRBJ2-3; D gene: TRBD2; CDR3 protein: CASSPLGGGGTDTQYF; CDR3 DNA: TGTGCCAGCAGCCCGCTTGGTGGGGGGGGCACAGATACGCAGTATTTT
V gene: TRBV6-6; clone size: .; J gene: TRBJ1-1; D gene: TRBD1; CDR3 protein: CASSRTGNTEAFF; CDR3 DNA: TGTGCCAGCAGTCGGACAGGGAACACTGAAGCTTTCTTT
V gene: TRBV30; clone size: few; J gene: TRBJ1-6; D gene: TRBD1; CDR3 protein: CACPRDSTSYNSPLHF; CDR3 DNA: TGTGCCTGCCCCCGGGACAGTACCTCCTATAATTCACCCCTCCACTTT
V gene: TRBV6-5; clone size: few; J gene: TRBJ1-1; D gene: TRBD1; CDR3 protein: CASNPADRRAFF; CDR3 DNA: TGTGCCAGCAATCCTGCGGACAGGCGGGCTTTCTTT
V gene: TRBV6-6; clone size: .; J gene: TRBJ2-4; D gene: TRBD1; CDR3 protein: CASSYRGPVAKNIQYF; CDR3 DNA: TGTGCCAGCAGTTACAGGGGGCCTGTAGCCAAAAACATTCAGTACTTC
V gene: TRBV7-6; clone size: few; J gene: TRBJ1-1; D gene: .; CDR3 protein: CASSSTLRGTEAFF; CDR3 DNA: TGTGCCAGCAGCTCTACCCTTAGGGGAACTGAAGCTTTCTTT
V gene: TRBV2; clone size: .; J gene: TRBJ1-1; D gene: .; CDR3 protein: CASTPEVGTEAFF; CDR3 DNA: TGTGCCAGCACCCCAGAAGTGGGCACTGAAGCTTTCTTT
V gene: TRBV2; clone size: few; J gene: TRBJ1-6; D gene: TRBD1; CDR3 protein: CASRREQGANSPLHF; CDR3 DNA: TGTGCCAGCAGGAGGGAGCAGGGGGCAAATTCACCCCTCCACTTT
V gene: TRBV5-1; clone size: few; J gene: TRBJ1-2; D gene: TRBD1; CDR3 protein: CASSPSVVPGQGADGYTF; CDR3 DNA: TGCGCCAGCAGCCCTTCGGTGGTCCCGGGACAGGGGGCGGATGGCTACACCTTC
V gene: TRBV28; clone size: few; J gene: TRBJ1-4; D gene: TRBD1; CDR3 protein: CASSIGGQKPSLFF; CDR3 DNA: TGTGCCAGCAGCATTGGGGGACAGAAGCCGTCCCTGTTTTTT
V gene: TRBV19; clone size: few; J gene: TRBJ2-4; D gene: .; CDR3 protein: CASETTGQDIQYF; CDR3 DNA: TGTGCCAGTGAGACCACAGGTCAAGACATTCAGTACTTC
V gene: TRBV10-3; clone size: few; J gene: TRBJ2-5; D gene: .; CDR3 protein: CAISESRRGLQETQYF; CDR3 DNA: TGTGCCATCAGTGAGTCGCGGCGGGGGCTACAAGAGACCCAGTACTTC
V gene: TRBV28; clone size: .; J gene: TRBJ2-7; D gene: .; CDR3 protein: CASSSPLGGHEQYF; CDR3 DNA: TGTGCCAGCAGTTCCCCCCTGGGGGGGCACGAGCAGTACTTC
V gene: TRBV30; clone size: .; J gene: TRBJ2-3; D gene: .; CDR3 protein: CAWSADTDTQYF; CDR3 DNA: TGTGCCTGGAGTGCCGACACAGATACGCAGTATTTT